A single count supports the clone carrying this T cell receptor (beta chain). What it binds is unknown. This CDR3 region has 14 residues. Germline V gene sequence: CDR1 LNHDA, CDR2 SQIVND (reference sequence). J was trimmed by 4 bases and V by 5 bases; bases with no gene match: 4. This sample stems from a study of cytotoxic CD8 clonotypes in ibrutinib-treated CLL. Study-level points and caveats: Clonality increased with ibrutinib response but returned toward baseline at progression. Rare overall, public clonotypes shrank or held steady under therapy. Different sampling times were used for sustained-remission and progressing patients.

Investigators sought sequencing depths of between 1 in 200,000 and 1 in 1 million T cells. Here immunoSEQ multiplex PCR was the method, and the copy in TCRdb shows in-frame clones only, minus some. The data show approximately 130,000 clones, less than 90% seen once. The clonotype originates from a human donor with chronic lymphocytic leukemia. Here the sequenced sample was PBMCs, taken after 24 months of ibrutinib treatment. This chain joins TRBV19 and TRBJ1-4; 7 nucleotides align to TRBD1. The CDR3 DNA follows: TGTGCCAGTAGTTCCGGGACAGTTAATGAAAAACTGTTTTTT. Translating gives CASSSGTVNEKLFF. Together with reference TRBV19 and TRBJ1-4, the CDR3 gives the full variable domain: DGGITQSPKYLFRKEGQNVTLSCEQNLNHDAMYWYRQDPGQGLRLIYYSQIVNDFQKGDIAEGYSVSREKKESFPLTVTSAQKNPTAFYLCASSSGTVNEKLFFGSGTQLSVL.